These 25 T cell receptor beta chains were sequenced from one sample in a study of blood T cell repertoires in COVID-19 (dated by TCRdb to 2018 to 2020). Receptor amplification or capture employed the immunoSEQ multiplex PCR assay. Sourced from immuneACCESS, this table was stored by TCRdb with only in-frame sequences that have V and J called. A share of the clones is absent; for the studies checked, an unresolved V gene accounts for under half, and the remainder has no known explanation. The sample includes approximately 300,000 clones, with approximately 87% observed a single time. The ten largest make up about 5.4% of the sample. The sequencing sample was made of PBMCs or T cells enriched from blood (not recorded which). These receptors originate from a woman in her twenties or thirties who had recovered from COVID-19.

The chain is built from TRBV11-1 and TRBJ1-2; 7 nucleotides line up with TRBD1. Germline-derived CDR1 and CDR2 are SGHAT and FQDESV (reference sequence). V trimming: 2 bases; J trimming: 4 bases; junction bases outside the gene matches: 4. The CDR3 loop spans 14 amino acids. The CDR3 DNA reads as TGTGCCAGCAGCTTACGACAGGGACCCTATGGCTACACCTTC. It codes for CASSLRQGPYGYTF.

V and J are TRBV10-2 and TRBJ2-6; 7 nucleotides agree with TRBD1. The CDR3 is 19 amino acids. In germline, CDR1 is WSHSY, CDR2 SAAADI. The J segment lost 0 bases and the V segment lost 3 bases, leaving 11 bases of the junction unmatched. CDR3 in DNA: TGCGCCAGCAGTGATCGGACAGGCCAAATCCCCTCTGGGGCCAACGTCCTGACTTTC. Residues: CASSDRTGQIPSGANVLTF.

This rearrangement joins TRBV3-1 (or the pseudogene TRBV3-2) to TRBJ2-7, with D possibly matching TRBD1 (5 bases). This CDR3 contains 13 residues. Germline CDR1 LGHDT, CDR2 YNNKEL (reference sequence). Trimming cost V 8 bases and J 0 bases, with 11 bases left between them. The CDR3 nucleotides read TGTGCCAGCCAGCAGGGTAGCTCCTACGAGCAGTACTTC. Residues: CASQQGSSYEQYF.

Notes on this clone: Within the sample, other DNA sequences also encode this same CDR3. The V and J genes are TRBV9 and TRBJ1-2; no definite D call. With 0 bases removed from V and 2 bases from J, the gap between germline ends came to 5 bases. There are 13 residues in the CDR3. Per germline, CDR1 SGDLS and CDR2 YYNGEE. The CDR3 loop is CASSVDTNYGYTF. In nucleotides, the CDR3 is TGTGCCAGCAGCGTAGACACAAACTATGGCTACACCTTC. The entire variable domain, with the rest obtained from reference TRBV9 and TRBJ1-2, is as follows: DSGVTQTPKHLITATGQRVTLRCSPRSGDLSVYWYQQSLDQGLQFLIQYYNGEERAKGNILERFSAQQFPDLHSELNLSSLELGDSALYFCASSVDTNYGYTFGSGTRLTVV.

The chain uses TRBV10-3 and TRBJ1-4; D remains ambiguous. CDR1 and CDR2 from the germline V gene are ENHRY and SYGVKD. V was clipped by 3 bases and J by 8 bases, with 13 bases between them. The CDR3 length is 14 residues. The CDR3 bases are TGTGCCATCAGTGACGCGGGTTCGGGGGAAAAACTGTTTTTT. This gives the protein CAISDAGSGEKLFF.

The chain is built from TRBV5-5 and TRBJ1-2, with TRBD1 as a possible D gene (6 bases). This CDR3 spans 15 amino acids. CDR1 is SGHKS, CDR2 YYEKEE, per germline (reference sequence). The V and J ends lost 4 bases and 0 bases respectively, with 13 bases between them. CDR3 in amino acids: CASSLSGVANYGYTF. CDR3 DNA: TGTGCCAGCAGCCTCTCAGGGGTGGCTAACTATGGCTACACCTTC.

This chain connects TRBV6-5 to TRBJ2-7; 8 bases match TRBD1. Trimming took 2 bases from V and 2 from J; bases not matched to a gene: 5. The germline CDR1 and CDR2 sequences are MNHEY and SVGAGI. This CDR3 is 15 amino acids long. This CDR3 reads CASSYVVQGAYEQYF. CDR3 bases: TGTGCCAGCAGTTACGTCGTACAGGGGGCCTACGAGCAGTACTTC.

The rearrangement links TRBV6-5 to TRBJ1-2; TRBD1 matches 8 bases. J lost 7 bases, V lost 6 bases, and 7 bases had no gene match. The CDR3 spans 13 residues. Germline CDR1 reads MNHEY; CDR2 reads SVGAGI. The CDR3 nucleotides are TGTGCCAGCAGACGCGGACAGGGAGGTGGCTACACCTTC. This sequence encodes CASRRGQGGGYTF.

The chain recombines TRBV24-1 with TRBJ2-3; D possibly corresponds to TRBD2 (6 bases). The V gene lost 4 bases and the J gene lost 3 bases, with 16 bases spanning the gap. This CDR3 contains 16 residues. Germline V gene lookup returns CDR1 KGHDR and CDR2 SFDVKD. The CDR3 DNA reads TGTGCCACCAGTGAATCGCCGGGAGCGCAGACAGATACGCAGTATTTT. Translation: CATSESPGAQTDTQYF.

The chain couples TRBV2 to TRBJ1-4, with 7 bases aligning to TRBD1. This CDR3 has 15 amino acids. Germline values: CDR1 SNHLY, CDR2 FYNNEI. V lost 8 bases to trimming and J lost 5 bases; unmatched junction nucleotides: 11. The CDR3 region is CASGGRTGRNEKLFF. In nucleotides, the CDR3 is TGTGCCAGCGGAGGAAGGACAGGCCGAAATGAAAAACTGTTTTTT.

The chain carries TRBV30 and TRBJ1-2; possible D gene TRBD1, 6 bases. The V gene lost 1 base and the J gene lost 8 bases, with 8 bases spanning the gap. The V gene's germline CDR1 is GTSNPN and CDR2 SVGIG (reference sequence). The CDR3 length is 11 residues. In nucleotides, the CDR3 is TGTGCCTGGAGTGCCAGGGGCGGCTACACCTTC. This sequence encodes CAWSARGGYTF.

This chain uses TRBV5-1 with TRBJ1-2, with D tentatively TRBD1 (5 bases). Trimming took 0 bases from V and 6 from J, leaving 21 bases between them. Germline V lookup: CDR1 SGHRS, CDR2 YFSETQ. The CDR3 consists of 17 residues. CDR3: CASSLATGALYSDGYTF. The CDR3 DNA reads TGCGCCAGCAGCTTGGCCACAGGAGCCCTTTATTCGGATGGCTACACCTTC.

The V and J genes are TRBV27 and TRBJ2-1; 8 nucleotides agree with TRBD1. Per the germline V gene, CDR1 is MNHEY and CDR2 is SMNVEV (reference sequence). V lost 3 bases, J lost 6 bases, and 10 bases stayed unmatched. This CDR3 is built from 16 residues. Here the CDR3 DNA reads TGTGCCAGCAGTTTGGAGGGACAGGCCCACCCCAATGAGCAGTTCTTC. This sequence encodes CASSLEGQAHPNEQFF.

This chain's CDR3 is CASSQTGQGGYNEQFF. The CDR3 DNA sequence: TGTGCCAGCAGCCAGACGGGACAGGGTGGCTACAATGAGCAGTTCTTC. The V gene is TRBV14, the J gene TRBJ2-1; 9 bases line up with TRBD1. Looked up from germline, CDR1 is SGHDN and CDR2 is FVKESK. V was pared by 3 bases and J by 3 bases, with 6 bases of the junction left unmatched. The CDR3 consists of 16 residues.

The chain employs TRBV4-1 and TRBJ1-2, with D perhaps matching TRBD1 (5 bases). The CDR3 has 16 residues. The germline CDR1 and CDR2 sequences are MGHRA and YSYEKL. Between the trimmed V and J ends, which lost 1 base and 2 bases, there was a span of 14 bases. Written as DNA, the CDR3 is TGCGCCAGCAGCCAAGTGGGGGGTGGGGCGAACTATGGCTACACCTTC. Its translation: CASSQVGGGANYGYTF.

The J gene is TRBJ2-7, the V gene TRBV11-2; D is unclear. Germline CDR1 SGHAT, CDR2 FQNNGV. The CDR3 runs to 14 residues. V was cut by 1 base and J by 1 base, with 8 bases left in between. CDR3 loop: CASSLVARSYEQYF. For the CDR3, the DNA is TGTGCCAGCAGCTTAGTGGCCCGTTCCTACGAGCAGTACTTC.

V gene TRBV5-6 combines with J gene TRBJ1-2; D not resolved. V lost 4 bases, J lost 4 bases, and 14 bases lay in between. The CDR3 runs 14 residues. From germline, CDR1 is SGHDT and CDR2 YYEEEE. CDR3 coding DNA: TGTGCCAGCAGCCTGGAGGAGGTTGGCTATGGCTACACCTTC. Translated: CASSLEEVGYGYTF.

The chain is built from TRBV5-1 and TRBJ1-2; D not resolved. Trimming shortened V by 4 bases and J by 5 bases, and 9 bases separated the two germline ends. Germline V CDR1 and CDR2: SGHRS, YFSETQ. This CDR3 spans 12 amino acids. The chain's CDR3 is CASSRESYGYTF. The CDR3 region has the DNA TGCGCCAGCAGCCGGGAGAGTTATGGCTACACCTTC.

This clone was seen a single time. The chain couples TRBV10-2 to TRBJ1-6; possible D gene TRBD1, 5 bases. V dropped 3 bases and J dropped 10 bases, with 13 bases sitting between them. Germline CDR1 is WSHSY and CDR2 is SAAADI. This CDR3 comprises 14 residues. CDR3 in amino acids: CASSERQGNSPLHF. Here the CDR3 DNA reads TGCGCCAGCAGTGAACGGCAGGGTAACTCACCCCTCCACTTT.

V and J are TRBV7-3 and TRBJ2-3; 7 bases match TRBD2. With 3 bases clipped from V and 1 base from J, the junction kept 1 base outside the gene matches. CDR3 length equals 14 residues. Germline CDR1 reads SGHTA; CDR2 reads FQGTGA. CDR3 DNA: TGTGCCAGCAGCTTTCGGGGGGGCACAGATACGCAGTATTTT. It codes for CASSFRGGTDTQYF.

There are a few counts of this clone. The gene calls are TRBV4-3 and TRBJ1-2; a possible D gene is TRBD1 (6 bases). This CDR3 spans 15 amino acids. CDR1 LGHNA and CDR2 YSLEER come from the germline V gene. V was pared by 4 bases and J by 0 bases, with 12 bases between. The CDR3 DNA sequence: TGCGCCAGCAGCCGGGACACAAACGCTAACTATGGCTACACCTTC. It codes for CASSRDTNANYGYTF.

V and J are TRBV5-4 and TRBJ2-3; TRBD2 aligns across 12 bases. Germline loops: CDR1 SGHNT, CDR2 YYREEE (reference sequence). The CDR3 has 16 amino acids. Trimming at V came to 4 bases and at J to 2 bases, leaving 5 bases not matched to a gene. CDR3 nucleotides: TGTGCCAGCAGCAGGACTAGCGGGGTCTACACAGATACGCAGTATTTT. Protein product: CASSRTSGVYTDTQYF.

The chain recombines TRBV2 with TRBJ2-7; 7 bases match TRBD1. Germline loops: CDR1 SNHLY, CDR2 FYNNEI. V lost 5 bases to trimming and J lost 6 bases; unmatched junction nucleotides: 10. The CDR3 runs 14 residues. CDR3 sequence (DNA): TGTGCCAGCAGTCCCGACAGGGTCACGGGCGAGCAGTACTTC. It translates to CASSPDRVTGEQYF.

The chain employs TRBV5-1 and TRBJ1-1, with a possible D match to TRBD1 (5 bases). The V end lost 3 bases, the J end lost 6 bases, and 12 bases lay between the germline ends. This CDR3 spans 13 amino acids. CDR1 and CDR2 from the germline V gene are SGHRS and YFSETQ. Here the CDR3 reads CASSSQADAEAFF. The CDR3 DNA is TGCGCCAGCAGCTCACAGGCAGACGCTGAAGCTTTCTTT.

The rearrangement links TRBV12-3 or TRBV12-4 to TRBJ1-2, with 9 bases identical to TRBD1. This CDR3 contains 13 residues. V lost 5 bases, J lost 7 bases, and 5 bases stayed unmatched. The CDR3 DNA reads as TGTGCCAGCAGTACGGGACAGGGTTTTGGCTACACCTTC. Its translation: CASSTGQGFGYTF.